The clone carrying this TCR beta chain was recorded many times. What it binds is not known. These data originate in a study of breast tumors, draining lymph nodes, adjacent tissues. Broader study findings: Findings are consistent with lymph node origin and intratumoral expansion of most tumor T cells. Luminal-like breast cancer showed significantly greater tumor-nontumor repertoire similarity than basal-like breast cancer did.

The lymph nodes were axillary draining lymph nodes from breast cancer patients. Each CDR3 protein is one row after TCRdb ran MiXCR on the multiplex PCR reads. The sample gives around 230,000 distinct CDR3 sequences, roughly 30% of which show up once; roughly 1.3% is in the top ten. The V end lost 2 bases, the J end lost 0 bases, and 13 bases lay between the germline ends. The CDR3 is 17 residues long. Germline V gene data show CDR1 as SEHNR and CDR2 as FQNEAQ (reference sequence). This TCR was sampled from a female donor with breast cancer. Some clones in this sample may be carry-over from other donors' samples. Sequences were obtained from axillary lymph node tissue. This sequence joins TRBV7-9 and TRBJ2-2, with D possibly being TRBD1 (5 bases). This CDR3 reads CASSLNGARSNTGELFF. Here the CDR3 DNA reads TGTGCCAGCAGCTTAAATGGGGCCCGATCGAACACCGGGGAGCTGTTTTTT.